The 27 T cell receptor beta chains reported below all come from one sample, sequenced in a study of tumor-infiltrating lymphocytes in oesophageal squamous cell carcinoma. TCRdb reprocessed the PCR reads with MiXCR, giving one entry per CDR3 protein. The table lists under 20,000 distinct CDR3 sequences, around 41% of them singletons, with roughly 30% in the top ten. The sequenced sample was normal esophageal tissue next to the tumor. These receptors were obtained from a female donor with esophageal squamous cell carcinoma.

Remarks on this clonotype: The CDR3 ends on some other residue instead of the conserved phenylalanine or tryptophan, so this is likely a read error. The limits of the CDR3 on the DNA are not certain, so only TCRdb's listed CDR3 is given. This sequence joins TRBV7-6 and TRBJ2-6; TRBD1, as called in the table, went unchecked against the DNA. Germline-derived CDR1 and CDR2 are SGHVS and FNYEAQ. The CDR3 numbers 13 amino acids, ends counted. The CDR3 loop reads CASSTGGEQYFGA.

With respect to this clonotype: This may come from a read error, since a much larger clone is one base off. The V call is TRBV6-2 or TRBV6-3, the J call TRBJ1-6; a possible D gene is TRBD1 (5 bases). The germline V gene has CDR1 MNHEY and CDR2 SVGEGT. The CDR3 is made up of 15 amino acids. The CDR3 DNA follows: TGTGCCAGCAGTGAAAGCACAGGACGGAATTCACCCCTCCAATTT. Protein sequence: CASSESTGRNSPLQF.

The rearrangement uses TRBV7-6 and TRBJ2-7; 8 positions agree with TRBD1. Germline loops: CDR1 SGHVS, CDR2 FNYEAQ. The CDR3 sequence is 13 residues long. The V and J ends lost 7 bases and 5 bases, in that order; junction bases with no gene match: 7. CDR3 sequence reads: CASISTGDNEQYF. CDR3 nucleotide sequence: TGTGCCAGCATCTCGACAGGGGACAACGAGCAGTACTTC.

By share, this clonotype ranks as medium-sized. The chain combines TRBV6-1 with TRBJ1-5; D is perhaps TRBD1 (6 bases). V dropped 8 bases and J dropped 5 bases, with 10 bases sitting between them. Germline values: CDR1 MNHNS, CDR2 SASEGT. There are 12 residues in the CDR3. The CDR3 reads CASGYRDQPQHF. As DNA, the CDR3 is TGTGCCAGCGGGTACAGGGATCAGCCCCAGCATTTT.

This clonotype was detected many times. This CDR3 reads CASSSVSPPYEQYF. The CDR3 nucleotides read TGTGCCAGCAGTTCCGTTTCCCCCCCCTACGAGCAGTACTTC. The rearrangement joins TRBV5-4 to TRBJ2-7; no reliable D call. Deletions cut 5 bases from V and 2 bases from J, with 14 bases between. The CDR3 is 14 residues long. Germline V gives CDR1 SGHNT, CDR2 YYREEE (reference sequence).

This clonotype has a count of ten or more. The chain links TRBV7-9 to TRBJ2-7, with D perhaps given as TRBD1 or TRBD2 (5 bases each). The length of the CDR3 is 13 residues. Germline CDR1 SEHNR, CDR2 FQNEAQ (reference sequence). Trimming pared 5 bases from V and 9 bases from J, leaving 17 bases between. CDR3: CASSPTRDLRQYF. The CDR3 DNA sequence: TGTGCCAGCAGCCCGACTCGGGACCTCCGGCAGTACTTC.

The J gene is TRBJ1-1, the V gene TRBV30; tentative D call: TRBD1 (5 bases). The last part of the DNA fits TRBJ1-3 better; the J call may be wrong. The CDR3 contains 15 residues. Looked up from germline, CDR1 is GTSNPN and CDR2 is SVGIG (reference sequence). CDR3 sequence: CAWSQDSASGNTIYF. CDR3 sequence (DNA): TGTGCCTGGAGTCAAGACAGTGCATCTGGAAACACCATATATTTT.

With regard to this clonotype: The CDR3 ends on some other residue instead of the conserved phenylalanine or tryptophan, so this is likely a read error. No DNA is shown, since the ends of the CDR3 on it are uncertain; the CDR3 is the one TCRdb lists. The chain couples TRBV6-5 to TRBJ2-3; TRBD2 reflects the table's D call only, with no check against the DNA. Per germline, CDR1 MNHEY and CDR2 SVGAGI. A total of 10 residues make up the CDR3, ends included. The CDR3: CASSYQGLAG.

By its share, this clonotype is medium-sized. The chain uses TRBV7-6 and TRBJ1-1, with D perhaps TRBD1 (5 bases). The germline CDR1 and CDR2 sequences are SGHVS and FNYEAQ. Trimming cost V 3 bases and J 2 bases, with 13 bases left between them. The CDR3 totals 15 residues. CDR3 in amino acids: CASSFRDGVNTEAFF. As DNA, the CDR3 is TGTGCCAGCAGCTTCCGGGACGGAGTAAACACTGAAGCTTTCTTT.

V is TRBV7-6 and J is TRBJ2-4, with D tentatively TRBD1 (6 bases). The DNA end is more similar to TRBJ2-5, so the J call may be wrong. Germline-derived CDR1 and CDR2 are SGHVS and FNYEAQ. CDR3 length: 13 residues. The CDR3 bases are TGTGCCAGCAGCTTCAGGGGTGTGGAGACCCAGTACTTC. This sequence encodes CASSFRGVETQYF.

The V gene is TRBV7-2, the J gene TRBJ2-1, with D possibly matching TRBD1 (5 bases). In germline, CDR1 is SGHTA, CDR2 FQGNSA. The CDR3 is 17 residues long. V lost 4 bases and J 0 bases, leaving 16 bases between the germline ends. DNA of the CDR3: TGTGCCAGCAGCTCAAACCCCGACAGTCCCTCCTACAATGAGCAGTTCTTC. Translating it yields CASSSNPDSPSYNEQFF.

This clonotype was observed at least ten times. This chain uses TRBV5-1 with TRBJ2-5; 12 bases are shared with TRBD1. The CDR3 loop spans 15 amino acids. Germline V gives CDR1 SGHRS, CDR2 YFSETQ. J was trimmed by 6 bases and V by 7 bases; bases with no gene match: 10. CDR3 coding DNA: TGCGCCAGCTGGCCCGGGACAGGGGGCGAAAAGACCCAGTACTTC. Translation gives CASWPGTGGEKTQYF.

For this clonotype: Compared with germline, one end of the junction differs, possibly owing to a read error. This chain uses TRBV5-3 with TRBJ2-4; TRBD1 matches at 8 bases. Judging by the DNA end, TRBJ2-7 fits better; the J call may be wrong. TRBV5-3 falls under the ORF class, with uncertain function. The CDR3 loop spans 15 amino acids. The CDR3 sequence: CASSSTGTGIYEQYF. Written as DNA, the CDR3 is TGTGCCAGCAGCTCCACCGGGACAGGTATCTACGAGCAGTACTTC.

This clonotype was seen once. V gene TRBV7-6 combines with J gene TRBJ2-1; 14 nucleotides agree with TRBD2. The end of the DNA fits TRBJ2-7 better, so the J call may be wrong. CDR1 SGHVS and CDR2 FNYEAQ come from the germline V gene. The CDR3 length is 19 residues. The DNA for the CDR3 is TGTGCCAGCAGCTTCCGGACCGGGACTAGCGGGAGCTCCTACAATGAGCAGTACTTC. It specifies CASSFRTGTSGSSYNEQYF.

The V gene is TRBV10-3, the J gene TRBJ2-4, with 14 bases aligning to TRBD2. The J call is in doubt because the DNA end fits TRBJ2-1 better. The length of the CDR3 is 14 residues. CDR1 is ENHRY and CDR2 is SYGVKD in the germline V gene. For the CDR3, the DNA is TGTGCCACAGAAGGGACTAGCGGGGGAGATGAGCAGTTCTTC. Translated: CATEGTSGGDEQFF.

The chain joins TRBV7-8 to TRBJ1-1, with D uncertain. V was shortened by 1 base and J by 4 bases, with 4 bases between the two germline ends. Germline V gives CDR1 SGHVS, CDR2 FQNEAQ. This CDR3 is built from 12 residues. DNA for the CDR3: TGTGCCAGCAGCTTAGGGAGCACTGAAGCTTTCTTT. Its translation is CASSLGSTEAFF. Complete variable domain (other parts from reference TRBV7-8 and TRBJ1-1): GAGVSQSPRYKVAKRGQDVALRCDPISGHVSLFWYQQALGQGPEFLTYFQNEAQLDKSGLPSDRFFAERPEGSVSTLKIQRTQQEDSAVYLCASSLGSTEAFFGQGTRLTVV.

This clonotype was seen only a few times. Since no conserved phenylalanine or tryptophan closes the CDR3, a read error is the likely cause. It is unclear where the CDR3 begins or ends on the DNA, so no DNA is shown, and the CDR3 is as TCRdb lists it. The chain recombines TRBV28 with TRBJ2-7; the table assigns TRBD1, which was not confirmed against the DNA. Counting both end residues, the CDR3 totals 14 amino acids. Per the germline V gene, CDR1 is MDHEN and CDR2 is SYDVKM. CDR3 region: CASSSQGGGYTFGS.

This clonotype has a handful of counts. Compared with germline, one end of the junction differs, possibly owing to a read error. The chain links TRBV6-1 to TRBJ2-7, with a tentative D call TRBD1 (6 bases). CDR3 length equals 14 residues. Germline assignment: CDR1 MNHNS and CDR2 SASEGT. CDR3: CASRGGGNNSPLHF. CDR3 nucleotide sequence: TGTGCCAGCAGAGGGGGTGGGAATAATTCACCCCTCCACTTC.

This clonotype has a count of ten or more. The genes are TRBV5-4 and TRBJ2-5, with 7 bases that match TRBD2. Germline V gene data show CDR1 as SGHNT and CDR2 as YYREEE (reference sequence). The V and J ends lost 5 bases and 2 bases, in that order; junction bases with no gene match: 9. CDR3 length: 15 amino acids. The CDR3 loop is CASRTTPSGQETQYF. CDR3 coding DNA: TGTGCCAGCAGAACCACCCCTAGCGGACAAGAGACCCAGTACTTC. Supplemented by reference TRBV5-4 and TRBJ2-5, the full variable domain reads ETGVTQSPTHLIKTRGQQVTLRCSSQSGHNTVSWYQQALGQGPQFIFQYYREEENGRGNFPPRFSGLQFPNYSSELNVNALELDDSALYLCASRTTPSGQETQYFGPGTRLLVL.

The table lists this clonotype with a count of one. V and J are TRBV6-1 and TRBJ2-3, with TRBD2 identical over 10 bases. Trimming took 6 bases from V and 3 from J; bases not matched to a gene: 9. CDR1 is MNHNS and CDR2 is SASEGT in the germline V gene. The CDR3 length is 16 residues. CDR3 bases: TGTGCCAGCAGGTCCCCCGTGGGACTAGCGACAGATACGCAGTATTTT. It yields the protein CASRSPVGLATDTQYF.

This chain joins TRBV6-6 and TRBJ2-3; D perhaps matches TRBD1 (7 bases). This CDR3 comprises 13 residues. Germline V gene lookup returns CDR1 MNHNY and CDR2 SVGAGI (reference sequence). V lost 2 bases to trimming and J lost 10 bases, with 13 bases between them. CDR3 coding DNA: TGTGCCAGCAGTTACGGACTACAGGGGTCGCAGTATTTT. Translating it yields CASSYGLQGSQYF.

This clonotype was counted only a few times. This rearrangement joins TRBV4-2 to TRBJ1-5; maybe TRBD1 (5 bases). The ends were cut back, 6 bases at V and 5 bases at J, with 11 bases in the middle. Germline V gene data show CDR1 as LGHNA and CDR2 as YNFKEQ. CDR3 length: 13 residues. CDR3 region: CASRGGADQPQHF. The CDR3 bases are TGTGCCAGCAGGGGAGGGGCGGATCAGCCCCAGCATTTT.

This clonotype was counted ten times or more. The chain couples TRBV6-1 to TRBJ2-2; 9 bases map to TRBD1. J lost 9 bases, V lost 5 bases, and 10 bases had no gene match. From germline, CDR1 is MNHNS and CDR2 SASEGT. This CDR3 contains 15 residues. The CDR3: CASSFWTGVDRELFF. The DNA of the CDR3 is TGTGCCAGCAGTTTCTGGACAGGGGTGGATAGGGAGCTGTTTTTT.

This clonotype was recorded at least ten times. V is TRBV6-6 and J is TRBJ1-5; D is unresolved. This CDR3 comprises 16 residues. The V gene's germline CDR1 is MNHNY and CDR2 SVGAGI (reference sequence). V lost 2 bases and J 5 bases, leaving 16 bases between the germline ends. In DNA, the CDR3 is TGTGCCAGCAGTTACGGGCGGGAGAGGGCCGATCAGCCCCAGCATTTT. It codes for CASSYGRERADQPQHF.

This clonotype ranks as medium-sized (0.01 to 0.1%). The V and J genes are TRBV7-9 and TRBJ2-1, with D perhaps matching TRBD1 (6 bases). In germline, CDR1 is SEHNR, CDR2 FQNEAQ (reference sequence). Trimming took 1 base from V and 11 from J, leaving 18 bases between them. The CDR3 has 15 amino acids. The CDR3 region is CASSLEQGALRKQFF. CDR3 sequence (DNA): TGTGCCAGCAGCTTAGAACAGGGTGCCTTAAGGAAGCAGTTCTTC.

This chain connects TRBV7-2 to TRBJ2-7, with a tentative D call TRBD1 (6 bases). This CDR3 spans 12 amino acids. Germline V gene data show CDR1 as SGHTA and CDR2 as FQGNSA. The V end lost 5 bases, the J end lost 5 bases, and 10 bases lay between the germline ends. As DNA, the CDR3 is TGTGCCAGCAGCCCGTGGACAGACGAGCAGTACTTC. Translated, it gives CASSPWTDEQYF.

This clonotype was counted a single time. The CDR3 nucleotides are TGTGCCAGCAGCTTAGGGGCAGGGGGTGACTATGGCTACACCTTC. Protein sequence: CASSLGAGGDYGYTF. The chain carries TRBV7-9 and TRBJ1-2, with 7 positions matching TRBD1. V lost 1 base, J lost 3 bases, and 5 bases stayed unmatched. The CDR3 covers 15 residues. Germline CDR1 and CDR2: SEHNR and FQNEAQ (reference sequence).